This TCR beta chain was recorded in a study of human T cells and chemical hapten exposure. V lost 7 bases and J 2 bases, leaving 12 bases between the germline ends. The CDR3 is made up of 14 amino acids. The germline V gene has CDR1 MNHEY and CDR2 SVGEGT. TCRdb re-called the RACE reads with MiXCR, one entry per CDR3 protein. This table has 35,000 or so distinct CDR3 sequences, approximately 6.3% appearing once. Time point specified: patch test 1, 2 weeks after DPC sensitization. Documented treatment: therapeutic diphenylcyclopropenone sensitization with weekly scalp DPC. It was from unfractionated whole blood that total RNA was extracted.

The source was whole blood, collected in connection with sensitization to the hapten diphenylcyclopropenone (DPC). The receptor comes from a woman aged 25 to 39 with alopecia areata. Some clones in this sample may be carry-over from other donors' samples. The V gene is TRBV6-2 or TRBV6-3, the J gene TRBJ2-1; D is possibly TRBD1 or TRBD2 (5 bases each). CDR3 nucleotide sequence: TGTGCCAGCATCAGGGACGGAGCCTACAATGAGCAGTTCTTC. As protein: CASIRDGAYNEQFF.